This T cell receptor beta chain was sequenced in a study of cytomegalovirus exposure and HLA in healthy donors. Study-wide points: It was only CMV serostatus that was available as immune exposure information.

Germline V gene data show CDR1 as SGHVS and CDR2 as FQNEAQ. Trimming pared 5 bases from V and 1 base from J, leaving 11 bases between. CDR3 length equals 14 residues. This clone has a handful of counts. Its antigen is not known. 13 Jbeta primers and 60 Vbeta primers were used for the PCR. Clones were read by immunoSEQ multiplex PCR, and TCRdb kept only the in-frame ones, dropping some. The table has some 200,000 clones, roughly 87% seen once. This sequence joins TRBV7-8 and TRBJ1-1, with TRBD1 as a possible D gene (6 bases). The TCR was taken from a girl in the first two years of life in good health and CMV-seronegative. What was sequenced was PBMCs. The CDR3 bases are TGTGCCAGCAGCCCACCGGGACAGAACACTGAAGCTTTCTTT. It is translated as CASSPPGQNTEAFF.